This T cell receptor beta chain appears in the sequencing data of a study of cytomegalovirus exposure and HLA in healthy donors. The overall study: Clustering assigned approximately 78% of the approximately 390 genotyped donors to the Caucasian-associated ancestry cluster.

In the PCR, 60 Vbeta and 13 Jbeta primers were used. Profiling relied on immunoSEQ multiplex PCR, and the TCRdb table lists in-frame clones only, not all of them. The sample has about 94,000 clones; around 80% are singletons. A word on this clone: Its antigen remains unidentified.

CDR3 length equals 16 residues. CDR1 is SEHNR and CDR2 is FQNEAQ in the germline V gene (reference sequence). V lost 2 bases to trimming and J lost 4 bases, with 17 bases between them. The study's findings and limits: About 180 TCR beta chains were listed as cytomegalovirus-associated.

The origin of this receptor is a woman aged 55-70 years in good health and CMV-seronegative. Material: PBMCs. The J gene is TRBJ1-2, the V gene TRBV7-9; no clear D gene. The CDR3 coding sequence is TGTGCCAGCAGCTTACAATGGAGTACCTCTGTCTATGGCTACACCTTC. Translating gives CASSLQWSTSVYGYTF.